This T cell receptor (beta chain) came from a study of Ad26.COV2.S vaccination and SARS-CoV-2 variants. Germline CDR1 MNHEY, CDR2 SVGAGI. The J segment lost 0 bases and the V segment lost 6 bases, leaving 1 base of the junction unmatched. The CDR3 has 13 residues. Libraries were prepared by immunoSEQ multiplex PCR; TCRdb keeps only in-frame clonotypes and omits some of them. In the table there are more than 40,000 clones, 83% of which are singletons. The specimen comprised peripheral blood, sampled after recovery from COVID-19. The sequence was collected from a human donor who had recovered from COVID-19. J is TRBJ1-1 and V is TRBV6-5, with 7 positions matching TRBD1. The CDR3 is CASRQGLNTEAFF. The CDR3 nucleotides are TGTGCCAGCAGACAGGGGCTGAACACTGAAGCTTTCTTT.